These 7 T cell receptor beta chains share one sample of origin, sequenced in a study of lymphopenia after photon versus proton radiotherapy. Some clones are missing from TCRdb's copy, which holds only in-frame ones; the method was immunoSEQ multiplex PCR. There are about 24,000 clones in the sample; less than 85% occur only once, and around 20% lies in the top ten. This specimen was peripheral blood, taken from a patient treated with photon-based radiotherapy. These receptors came from a man in his 60s with pancreatic cancer.

The CDR3 sequence is CASSSASGAYNEQFF. The CDR3 DNA is TGTGCCAGCAGCTCCGCTAGCGGGGCCTACAATGAGCAGTTCTTC. This chain uses TRBV7-2 with TRBJ2-1; 9 bases are a match to TRBD2. CDR1 and CDR2 from the germline V gene are SGHTA and FQGNSA. The CDR3 runs 15 residues. With 4 bases clipped from V and 2 bases from J, the junction kept 3 bases outside the gene matches.

This clone has just a few counts. The genes are TRBV6-1 and TRBJ2-7, with TRBD1 matching over 8 bases. V lost 5 bases and J lost 0; bases outside the gene matches: 3. This CDR3 region has 14 residues. Looked up from germline, CDR1 is MNHNS and CDR2 is SASEGT. The CDR3 region has the DNA TGTGCCAGCAGTTCGGACAGGGCCTCCTACGAGCAGTACTTC. This translates into CASSSDRASYEQYF.

The chain uses TRBV6-6 and TRBJ2-7; D uncertain. The V and J ends lost 2 bases and 2 bases respectively, with 1 base between them. Germline V CDR1 and CDR2: MNHNY, SVGAGI (reference sequence). The CDR3 is 11 amino acids. The CDR3 DNA follows: TGTGCCAGCAGTTACGCCTACGAGCAGTACTTC. It encodes CASSYAYEQYF.

This clone was picked up a small number of times. The chain links TRBV7-9 to TRBJ1-6; D remains unclear. The CDR3 is 13 amino acids. Trimming left V 6 bases short and J 6 bases short, with 9 bases between. Germline V gives CDR1 SEHNR, CDR2 FQNEAQ (reference sequence). The CDR3 sequence is CASSWEANSPLHF. CDR3 sequence (DNA): TGTGCCAGCAGTTGGGAAGCTAATTCACCCCTCCACTTT. The full variable domain, in which reference TRBV7-9 and TRBJ1-6 provide the parts outside the CDR3, is DTGVSQNPRHKITKRGQNVTFRCDPISEHNRLYWYRQTLGQGPEFLTYFQNEAQLEKSRLLSDRFSAERPKGSFSTLEIQRTEQGDSAMYLCASSWEANSPLHFGNGTRLTVT.

V usage is TRBV15 and J usage is TRBJ2-7; D perhaps matches TRBD1 (6 bases). Trimming removed 0 bases at V and 2 bases at J, with 14 bases between. The CDR3 loop spans 16 amino acids. Germline CDR1 reads LNHNV; CDR2 reads YYDKDF (reference sequence). CDR3 protein: CATSRESGTMAYEQYF. The DNA for the CDR3 is TGTGCCACCAGCAGAGAATCCGGGACAATGGCCTACGAGCAGTACTTC. The full variable domain, rest sourced from reference TRBV15 and TRBJ2-7, is DAMVIQNPRYQVTQFGKPVTLSCSQTLNHNVMYWYQQKSSQAPKLLFHYYDKDFNNEADTPDNFQSRRPNTSFCFLDIRSPGLGDTAMYLCATSRESGTMAYEQYFGPGTRLTVT.

The genes are TRBV5-1 and TRBJ2-5, with a weak D call TRBD1 (5 bases). CDR3 length equals 13 residues. V was shortened by 7 bases and J by 4 bases, with 14 bases between the two germline ends. Germline V CDR1 and CDR2: SGHRS, YFSETQ. In nucleotides, the CDR3 is TGCGCCAGCGGTGGTACCGACAGAGAGACCCAGTACTTC. Its translation: CASGGTDRETQYF.

The CDR3 loop reads CASSLGGGVGEAFF. As DNA, the CDR3 is TGTGCCAGCAGCTTAGGTGGGGGTGTGGGTGAAGCTTTCTTT. V and J are TRBV11-3 and TRBJ1-1, with D maybe TRBD1 (5 bases). CDR1 and CDR2 (germline): SGHNT, YENEEA. V lost 1 base and J 7 bases, leaving 13 bases between the germline ends. There are 14 residues in the CDR3.